This T cell receptor beta chain is from a study of T cell repertoires in cytomegalovirus infection. V dropped 11 bases and J dropped 8; count of bases not matched to a gene: 8. CDR1 is SNHLY, CDR2 FYNNEI, per germline. The CDR3 totals 12 residues. TCRdb analysed the reads with MiXCR anew, one entry per CDR3 protein. The profile shows 150,000 to 200,000 distinct CDR3 sequences, more than 15% of them singletons. The sequence was collected from a human donor in good health (CMV status not recorded). Some clones in this sample may be carry-over from other donors' samples. What was sequenced was CD8+ T cells from PBMCs. The V and J genes are TRBV2 and TRBJ2-1; TRBD2 agrees at 8 bases. CDR3 sequence (DNA): TGTGCCGCGGGGGGAATCCGCGATGAGCAGTTCTTC. Protein: CAAGGIRDEQFF.